This T cell receptor (beta chain) came from a study of T cell responses to AZD1222 COVID-19 vaccine. Clones were sequenced by immunoSEQ multiplex PCR, and TCRdb holds only the in-frame ones, with some missing. The profile shows 65,000 to 70,000 clones, 83% of them singletons. V dropped 2 bases and J dropped 7 bases, with 13 bases sitting between them. The CDR3 extends over 14 amino acids. Germline assignment: CDR1 SGHDT and CDR2 YYEEEE. The sample in question was peripheral blood, obtained 28 days after the second AZD1222 dose. This chain uses TRBV5-6 with TRBJ2-1; unclear D gene. This clonotype was obtained from an adult who received the AZD1222 COVID-19 vaccine. CDR3 protein: CASSFVVNGNEQFF. CDR3 bases: TGTGCCAGCAGCTTTGTGGTTAACGGGAATGAGCAGTTCTTC.